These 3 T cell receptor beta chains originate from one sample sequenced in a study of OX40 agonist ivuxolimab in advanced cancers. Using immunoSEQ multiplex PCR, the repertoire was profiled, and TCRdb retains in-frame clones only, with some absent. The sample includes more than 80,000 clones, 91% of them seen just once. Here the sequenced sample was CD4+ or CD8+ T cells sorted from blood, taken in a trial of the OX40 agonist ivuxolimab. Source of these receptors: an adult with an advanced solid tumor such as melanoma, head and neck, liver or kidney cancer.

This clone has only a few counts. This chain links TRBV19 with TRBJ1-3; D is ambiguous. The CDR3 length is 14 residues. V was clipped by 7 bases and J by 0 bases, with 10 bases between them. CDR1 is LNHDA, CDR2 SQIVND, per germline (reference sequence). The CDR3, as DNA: TGTGCCAGTAAGGAAGACTTCTCTGGAAACACCATATATTTT. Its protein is CASKEDFSGNTIYF. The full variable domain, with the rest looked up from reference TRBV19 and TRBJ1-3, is DGGITQSPKYLFRKEGQNVTLSCEQNLNHDAMYWYRQDPGQGLRLIYYSQIVNDFQKGDIAEGYSVSREKKESFPLTVTSAQKNPTAFYLCASKEDFSGNTIYFGEGSWLTVV.

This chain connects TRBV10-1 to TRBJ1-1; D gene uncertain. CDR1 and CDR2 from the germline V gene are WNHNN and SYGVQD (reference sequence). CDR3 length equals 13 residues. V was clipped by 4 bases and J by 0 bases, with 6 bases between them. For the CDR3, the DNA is TGCGCCAGCAGTGGGGGAATGAACACTGAAGCTTTCTTT. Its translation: CASSGGMNTEAFF.

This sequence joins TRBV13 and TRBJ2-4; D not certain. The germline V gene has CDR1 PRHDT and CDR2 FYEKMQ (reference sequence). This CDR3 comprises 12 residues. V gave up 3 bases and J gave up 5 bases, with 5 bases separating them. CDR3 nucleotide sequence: TGTGCCAGCAGCTTGCCAGAAAACATTCAGTACTTC. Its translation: CASSLPENIQYF.